Following are 18 T cell receptor beta chains from one sample sequenced in a study of blood T cells in healthy people across ages. The authors ran a second PCR of roughly 6 to 12 cycles using a sample-barcoded 5' primer and a J-beta primer mix. From the 5' RACE reads, TCRdb called clonotypes with MiXCR, one entry per CDR3 protein. The sample lists hundreds of thousands of distinct CDR3 sequences, roughly 56% occurring once. The sequenced sample consisted of blood. The origin of the receptors is a man aged 35 to 55 in good health.

The V and J genes are TRBV3-1 and TRBJ1-4, with 8 bases lining up with TRBD1. V was pared by 6 bases and J by 7 bases, with 13 bases of the junction left unmatched. The CDR3 runs 16 residues. Germline-derived CDR1 and CDR2 are LGHDT and YNNKEL (reference sequence). The CDR3 here is CASSGLRTGGSEKLFF. DNA for the CDR3: TGTGCCAGCAGTGGACTTCGAACAGGGGGTAGTGAAAAACTGTTTTTT.

V and J are TRBV6-1 and TRBJ2-1, with D possibly TRBD2 on 9 matching bases. V lost 6 bases, J lost 9 bases, and 30 bases lay in between. CDR1 is MNHNS and CDR2 is SASEGT in the germline V gene. The CDR3 contains 18 residues. Written as DNA, the CDR3 is TGTGCCAGCAGAGGACAGGGCGAAGGGACTAGCCTCTTCAGTGAGCAGTTCTTC. The encoded protein is CASRGQGEGTSLFSEQFF.

Only a few counts were recorded for this clonotype. The V and J genes are TRBV24-1 and TRBJ1-2, with no clear D. CDR3 length: 15 residues. CDR1 and CDR2 (germline): KGHDR, SFDVKD. Trimming removed 0 bases from V and 5 bases from J, with 12 bases in between. The CDR3 is CATSDLMGGKYGYTF. The CDR3 DNA sequence: TGTGCCACCAGTGATTTGATGGGCGGGAAGTATGGCTACACCTTC.

V is TRBV6-2 or TRBV6-3 and J is TRBJ2-4, with a possible D match to TRBD1 (6 bases). Matching the DNA end better, TRBJ2-7 makes the J call doubtful. This CDR3 spans 14 amino acids. Germline CDR1 MNHEY, CDR2 SVGEGT. The CDR3 loop is CASSYGQGTYEQYF. The CDR3, as DNA: TGTGCCAGCAGTTACGGTCAGGGGACCTACGAGCAGTACTTC.

The rearrangement joins TRBV29-1 to TRBJ1-6; D unclear. V was cut by 6 bases and J by 6 bases, with 12 bases left in between. From germline, CDR1 is SQVTM and CDR2 ANQGSEA. The CDR3 runs 13 residues. CDR3 nucleotides: TGCAGCGTCGCCGCGGGCGGTAATTCACCCCTCCACTTT. Amino acids: CSVAAGGNSPLHF. The full variable domain, completed using reference TRBV29-1 and TRBJ1-6, is SAVISQKPSRDICQRGTSLTIQCQVDSQVTMMFWYRQQPGQSLTLIATANQGSEATYESGFVIDKFPISRPNLTFSTLTVSNMSPEDSSIYLCSVAAGGNSPLHFGNGTRLTVT.

In its sample, this clonotype was seen a few times. V and J are TRBV20-1 and TRBJ2-5, with 8 bases matching TRBD2. CDR1 and CDR2 (germline): DFQATT, SNEGSKA (reference sequence). The CDR3 is 13 residues long. The CDR3 reads CSSNTGGQETQYF. The DNA of the CDR3 is TGCAGCTCAAACACGGGGGGGCAAGAGACCCAGTACTTC.

This clonotype was picked up many times. The junction differs from germline at one of its ends, possibly a read error. The chain is built from TRBV4-1 and TRBJ2-5; a weak D match, TRBD2 (6 bases). CDR1 MGHRA and CDR2 YSYEKL come from the germline V gene. CDR3 size: 13 residues. The CDR3 DNA follows: TGTGCCAGCAGCCAGGTTGGAGGGGAGACCCAGTACTTC. Its translation: CASSQVGGETQYF.

The chain employs TRBV3-1 and TRBJ2-2; D is undetermined. This CDR3 comprises 13 residues. The V gene's germline CDR1 is LGHDT and CDR2 YNNKEL (reference sequence). V lost 4 bases and J 5 bases, leaving 8 bases between the germline ends. Here the CDR3 DNA reads TGTGCCAGCAGCCTATATCAGACCGGGGAGCTGTTTTTT. Amino acids: CASSLYQTGELFF.

This clonotype was seen more than once but under ten times. CDR3 nucleotides: TGTGCCAGCAGCCAAGATGGGCTTCCTGGGCGGGGGTACAATGAGCAGTTCTTC. This sequence encodes CASSQDGLPGRGYNEQFF. V usage is TRBV14 and J usage is TRBJ2-1; 7 bases agree with TRBD2. Per germline, CDR1 SGHDN and CDR2 FVKESK. CDR3 length equals 18 residues. V was clipped by 0 bases and J by 4 bases; unmatched bases: 12.

The rearrangement uses TRBV5-1 and TRBJ1-2, with TRBD1 matching over 9 bases. This CDR3 has 15 residues. Germline-derived CDR1 and CDR2 are SGHRS and YFSETQ. With V trimmed by 4 bases and J by 4 bases, 8 bases remained unmatched. The CDR3 loop is CASSGRTGELYGYTF. CDR3 DNA: TGCGCCAGCAGCGGGCGGACAGGGGAACTCTATGGCTACACCTTC.

This clonotype was observed a handful of times. The genes are TRBV6-2 or TRBV6-3 and TRBJ2-7; D is perhaps TRBD2 (6 bases). CDR1 is MNHEY, CDR2 SVGEGT, per germline. The CDR3 covers 13 residues. V lost 7 bases to trimming and J lost 6 bases, with 16 bases between them. The chain's CDR3 is CASKFRDSGEQYF. CDR3 sequence (DNA): TGTGCCAGCAAGTTCAGGGACTCGGGCGAGCAGTACTTC.

This chain connects TRBV2 to TRBJ2-4; D is ambiguous. Germline V gene lookup returns CDR1 SNHLY and CDR2 FYNNEI. The CDR3 loop spans 14 amino acids. The V end was cut by 5 bases, the J end by 6 bases, with 14 bases between. CDR3 sequence (DNA): TGTGCCAGCAGTCCTGTCCGGACCTTAAACATTCAGTACTTC. Translation: CASSPVRTLNIQYF.

The V and J genes are TRBV4-1 and TRBJ2-3; TRBD2 agrees at 8 bases. Trimming at V came to 4 bases and at J to 3 bases, leaving 6 bases not matched to a gene. The length of the CDR3 is 15 residues. The V gene's germline CDR1 is MGHRA and CDR2 YSYEKL. This CDR3 reads CASSPQGLGTDTQYF. CDR3 bases: TGCGCCAGCAGCCCACAGGGACTAGGGACAGATACGCAGTATTTT.

In this sample, this clonotype turned up a few times. The CDR3 DNA follows: TGTGCCAGCAGCCAAGAGGGCGAGGCCTTACAAGAGACCCAGTACTTC. The encoded protein is CASSQEGEALQETQYF. The V and J genes are TRBV4-2 and TRBJ2-5; D is uncertain. The germline CDR1 and CDR2 sequences are LGHNA and YNFKEQ. With 0 bases removed from V and 2 bases from J, the gap between germline ends came to 13 bases. The CDR3 contains 16 residues.

This clonotype was seen only a few times. Here the CDR3 DNA reads TGCGCCAGCAGCCCGCCCAACGGTGGGGATTTGGAGCAGTTCTTC. It specifies CASSPPNGGDLEQFF. This chain connects TRBV4-1 to TRBJ2-1; D is unclear. Between the trimmed V and J ends, which lost 4 bases and 10 bases, there was a span of 20 bases. CDR1 and CDR2 (germline): MGHRA, YSYEKL. The CDR3 is made up of 15 amino acids.

V is TRBV7-9 and J is TRBJ2-3; D gene unclear. Trimming pared 5 bases from V and 2 bases from J, leaving 14 bases between. CDR3 length equals 15 residues. From germline, CDR1 is SEHNR and CDR2 FQNEAQ (reference sequence). CDR3 nucleotide sequence: TGTGCCAGCAGCCCGCCCCGGGCACACACAGATACGCAGTATTTT. Translating it yields CASSPPRAHTDTQYF.

This clonotype was seen a handful of times. J is TRBJ2-1 and V is TRBV7-2; the D is unclear. The V and J ends lost 4 bases and 0 bases respectively, with 7 bases between them. In germline, CDR1 is SGHTA, CDR2 FQGNSA. The CDR3 runs to 14 residues. The CDR3 bases are TGTGCCAGCAGCTCTAGTAGCTCCTACAATGAGCAGTTCTTC. Amino acids: CASSSSSSYNEQFF.

To note about this clonotype: This clone may be a read error of a much larger clone one base away. This CDR3 reads CASSAEATENYGYTF. In nucleotides, the CDR3 is TGTGCCAGCAGTGCTGAGGCGACAGAGAACTATGGCTACACCTTC. This chain uses TRBV6-1 with TRBJ1-2; maybe TRBD1 (5 bases). The CDR3 runs to 15 residues. Trimming shortened V by 4 bases and J by 2 bases, and 14 bases separated the two germline ends. Germline values: CDR1 MNHNS, CDR2 SASEGT.